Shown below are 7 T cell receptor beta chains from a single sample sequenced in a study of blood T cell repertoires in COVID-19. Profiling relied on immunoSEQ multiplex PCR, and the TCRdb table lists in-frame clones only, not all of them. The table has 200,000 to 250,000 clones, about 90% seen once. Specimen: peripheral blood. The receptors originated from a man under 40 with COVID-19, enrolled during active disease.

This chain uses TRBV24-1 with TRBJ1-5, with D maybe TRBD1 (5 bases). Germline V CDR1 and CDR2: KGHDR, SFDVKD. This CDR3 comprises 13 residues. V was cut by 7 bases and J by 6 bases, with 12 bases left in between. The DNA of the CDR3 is TGTGCCACCAGCACAGGAGTCGGTCAGCCCCAGCATTTT. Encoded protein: CATSTGVGQPQHF.

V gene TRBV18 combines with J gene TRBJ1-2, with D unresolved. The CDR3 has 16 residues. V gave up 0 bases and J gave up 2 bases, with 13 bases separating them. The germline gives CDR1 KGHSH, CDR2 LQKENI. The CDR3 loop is CASSPPKPTPNYGYTF. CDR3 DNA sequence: TGTGCCAGCTCACCACCGAAACCAACACCCAACTATGGCTACACCTTC.

The CDR3 DNA follows: TGTGCCATCAGTGGCCTAGCGGGGGGCACAGATACGCAGTATTTT. Its translation: CAISGLAGGTDTQYF. The chain carries TRBV10-3 and TRBJ2-3; TRBD2 matches 10 bases. Trimming cost V 4 bases and J 1 base; bases outside gene matches: 2. Germline CDR1 reads ENHRY; CDR2 reads SYGVKD. The CDR3 covers 15 residues.

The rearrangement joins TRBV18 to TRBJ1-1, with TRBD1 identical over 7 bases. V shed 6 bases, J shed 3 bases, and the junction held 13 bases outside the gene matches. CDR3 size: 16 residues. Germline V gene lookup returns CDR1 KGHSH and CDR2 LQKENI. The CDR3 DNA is TGTGCCAGCTCCCCTAACAGGGGCGGGACGGACACTGAAGCTTTCTTT. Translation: CASSPNRGGTDTEAFF.

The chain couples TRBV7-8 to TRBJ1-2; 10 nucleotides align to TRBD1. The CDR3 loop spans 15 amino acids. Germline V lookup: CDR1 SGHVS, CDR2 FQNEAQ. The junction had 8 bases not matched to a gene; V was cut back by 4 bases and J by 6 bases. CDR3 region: CASSSNDRGLDGYTF. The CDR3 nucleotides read TGTGCCAGCAGCTCAAACGACAGGGGGCTCGATGGCTACACCTTC.

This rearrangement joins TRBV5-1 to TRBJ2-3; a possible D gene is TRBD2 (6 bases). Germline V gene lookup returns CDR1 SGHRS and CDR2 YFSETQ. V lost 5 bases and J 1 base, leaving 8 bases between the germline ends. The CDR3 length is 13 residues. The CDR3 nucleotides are TGCGCCAGCAGTTGGAGGGGCACAGATACGCAGTATTTT. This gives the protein CASSWRGTDTQYF.

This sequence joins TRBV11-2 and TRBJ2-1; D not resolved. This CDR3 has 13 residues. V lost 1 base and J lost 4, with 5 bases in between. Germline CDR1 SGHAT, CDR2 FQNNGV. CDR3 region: CASSLVRYNEQFF. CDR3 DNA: TGTGCCAGCAGCTTAGTCCGGTACAATGAGCAGTTCTTC.